The 10 T cell receptor beta chains reported below all come from one sample, sequenced in a study of spatial heterogeneity in lung cancer. Study-wide findings and caveats: Tumoral mutation counts were tracked by counts of expanded intratumoral alpha and beta TCRs.

For these receptors, no antigen is known. MiXCR was run by TCRdb on the 5' RACE reads, yielding one entry per CDR3 protein. The sample has fewer than 4,000 distinct CDR3 sequences; 9% to 9.5% are singletons. Time point of the sample: sample taken at primary tumor resection. Sequences were derived from lung tumor tissue, sampled at surgery. The receptors here all came from a male donor with early-stage non-small cell lung cancer.

By share, this clonotype ranks as medium-sized. Written as DNA, the CDR3 is TGTGCCAGCAGCTTAGGGCGGGGAGAGACCCAGTACTTC. It translates to CASSLGRGETQYF. The rearrangement joins TRBV7-2 to TRBJ2-5; D may be TRBD2 (6 bases). Germline lookup yields CDR1 SGHTA and CDR2 FQGNSA. V was shortened by 1 base and J by 4 bases, with 7 bases between the two germline ends. This CDR3 spans 13 amino acids.

This clonotype was detected many times. J is TRBJ2-1 and V is TRBV7-2; D unresolved. Germline CDR1 reads SGHTA; CDR2 reads FQGNSA. This CDR3 is 16 amino acids long. V lost 1 base and J lost 1, with 11 bases in between. CDR3 sequence reads: CASSLVASFSYNEQFF. DNA of the CDR3: TGTGCCAGCAGCTTAGTAGCCTCCTTTTCCTACAATGAGCAGTTCTTC.

CDR3 nucleotides: TGTGCCTGGAGTGTACTGGGCGGGAGCACAGATACGCAGTATTTT. Protein product: CAWSVLGGSTDTQYF. The rearrangement joins TRBV30 to TRBJ2-3; possibly TRBD2 for D (5 bases). The CDR3 runs to 15 residues. Germline CDR1 reads GTSNPN; CDR2 reads SVGIG (reference sequence). Trimming left V 0 bases short and J 0 bases short, with 10 bases between.

This clonotype occurred many times. CDR3: CASSPSGTTNEKLFF. The CDR3 region has the DNA TGTGCCAGCAGCCCCTCCGGGACAACTAATGAAAAACTGTTTTTT. The chain uses TRBV7-9 and TRBJ1-4; the D is unclear. Per germline, CDR1 SEHNR and CDR2 FQNEAQ (reference sequence). The CDR3 is 15 amino acids. Trimming shortened V by 5 bases and J by 0 bases, and 10 bases separated the two germline ends.

Comments on this clonotype: A read error may be the cause here, since a much bigger clone is one base away. The CDR3 nucleotides read TGTGCCAGCAGCCGTCCGTTGCGGGAGGGCCTCTCCTACAAGCAGTACTTC. This codes for CASSRPLREGLSYKQYF. J is TRBJ2-7 and V is TRBV6-5, with 9 bases matching TRBD2. Germline V gene lookup returns CDR1 MNHEY and CDR2 SVGAGI. CDR3 length: 17 amino acids.

This clonotype ranks as medium-sized. The DNA of the CDR3 is TGTGCCATCAGTGAGGGGACTAGCGGGAGAGGGTGGAATGAGCAGTTCTTC. Encoded protein: CAISEGTSGRGWNEQFF. The chain combines TRBV10-3 with TRBJ2-1; the match to TRBD2 covers 14 bases. Germline CDR1 is ENHRY and CDR2 is SYGVKD. This CDR3 comprises 17 residues. V was clipped by 2 bases and J by 7 bases; unmatched bases: 7.

Many counts were recorded for this clonotype. CDR3 coding DNA: TGTGCCAGCAGCTCCGGGGGAAGGGTAGAGACCCAGTACTTC. As protein: CASSSGGRVETQYF. The J gene is TRBJ2-5, the V gene TRBV6-5; TRBD2 is a possible D gene (6 bases). There are 14 residues in the CDR3. Germline V gives CDR1 MNHEY, CDR2 SVGAGI. V dropped 6 bases and J dropped 4 bases, with 15 bases sitting between them.

This clonotype is medium-sized within its sample. The chain recombines TRBV27 with TRBJ1-2; D remains unclear. This CDR3 comprises 15 residues. V was trimmed by 5 bases and J by 7 bases, leaving 20 bases between them. Germline-derived CDR1 and CDR2 are MNHEY and SMNVEV (reference sequence). The CDR3 DNA follows: TGTGCCAGCAGTCCCAACTCCGGGTCGTGGGGTGGCTACACCTTC. It is translated as CASSPNSGSWGGYTF.

The table lists this clonotype with a few counts. The chain recombines TRBV7-9 with TRBJ1-1; tentative D call: TRBD1 (6 bases). The germline gives CDR1 SEHNR, CDR2 FQNEAQ (reference sequence). V shed 3 bases and J shed 8 bases, with 16 bases lying between them. The CDR3 extends over 14 amino acids. The CDR3 DNA reads as TGTGCCAGCAGCTTTTCCGGGACAAATATCGAAGCTTTCTTT. Translated, it gives CASSFSGTNIEAFF. Filled out from reference TRBV7-9 and TRBJ1-1, the complete variable domain reads DTGVSQNPRHKITKRGQNVTFRCDPISEHNRLYWYRQTLGQGPEFLTYFQNEAQLEKSRLLSDRFSAERPKGSFSTLEIQRTEQGDSAMYLCASSFSGTNIEAFFGQGTRLTVV.

This clonotype counts as medium-sized. CDR3 sequence reads: CASSFSAYYGYTF. The CDR3 nucleotides are TGTGCCAGCAGTTTTTCAGCTTACTATGGCTACACCTTC. This chain uses TRBV28 with TRBJ1-2; no definite D call. V shed 3 bases and J shed 3 bases, with 8 bases lying between them. This CDR3 is built from 13 residues. In germline, CDR1 is MDHEN, CDR2 SYDVKM.